This passage covers 5 T cell receptor beta chains from one sample sequenced in a study of blood T cell repertoires in COVID-19. Assay used: immunoSEQ multiplex PCR; TCRdb lists only in-frame clones, some missing. The sample consists of 95,000 to 150,000 clones, 79% of them appearing once. Material for sequencing was peripheral blood. The source of these receptors is a woman of 80 years or more with acute or convalescent COVID-19.

The chain joins TRBV19 to TRBJ1-6, with 11 nucleotides matching TRBD1. Germline V gene sequence: CDR1 LNHDA, CDR2 SQIVND (reference sequence). The CDR3 runs 17 residues. With 4 bases clipped from V and 7 bases from J, the junction kept 9 bases outside the gene matches. The CDR3 coding sequence is TGTGCCAGTAGTAGCGGACAGGGGGCAGGTGTGAATTCACCCCTCCACTTT. Translating it yields CASSSGQGAGVNSPLHF.

The chain joins TRBV6-6 to TRBJ2-1; 14 bases map to TRBD2. Losses at the gene ends were 6 bases for V and 8 bases for J; bases not matched to a gene: 21. The CDR3 has 20 amino acids. The germline CDR1 and CDR2 sequences are MNHNY and SVGAGI (reference sequence). The CDR3 loop reads CASSPGQKTSGRAPSHEQFF. The CDR3 DNA follows: TGTGCCAGCAGCCCCGGACAGAAGACTAGCGGGAGGGCCCCGAGTCATGAGCAGTTCTTC.

The chain recombines TRBV3-1 (or the pseudogene TRBV3-2) with TRBJ2-7, with D perhaps TRBD2 (5 bases). Looked up from germline, CDR1 is LGHDT and CDR2 is YNNKEL (reference sequence). V was clipped by 0 bases and J by 2 bases, with 14 bases between them. This CDR3 comprises 16 residues. CDR3 DNA: TGTGCCAGCAGCCAAGATATGCTAGCAACCACCTACGAGCAGTACTTC. This gives the protein CASSQDMLATTYEQYF.

This chain links TRBV28 with TRBJ1-4, with 7 positions matching TRBD1. Trimming at V came to 4 bases and at J to 5 bases, leaving 10 bases not matched to a gene. Germline CDR1 MDHEN, CDR2 SYDVKM. The CDR3 has 16 residues. DNA for the CDR3: TGTGCCAGCAGTTACCGTCCGGGACAGATAAATGAAAAACTGTTTTTT. Translating gives CASSYRPGQINEKLFF.

The chain is built from TRBV5-6 and TRBJ2-3; 7 bases are shared with TRBD2. Germline CDR1 reads SGHDT; CDR2 reads YYEEEE. The ends lost 1 base at V and 1 base at J; junction bases unmatched: 3. The CDR3 runs 15 residues. CDR3 DNA sequence: TGTGCCAGCAGCTTGAGAAGCGGGGGCACAGATACGCAGTATTTT. This sequence encodes CASSLRSGGTDTQYF. Full variable domain (outside the CDR3, taken from reference TRBV5-6 and TRBJ2-3): DAGVTQSPTHLIKTRGQQVTLRCSPKSGHDTVSWYQQALGQGPQFIFQYYEEEERQRGNFPDRFSGHQFPNYSSELNVNALLLGDSALYLCASSLRSGGTDTQYFGPGTRLTVL.